A selection of T cell receptor beta chains follows, all from one sample in a study of CXCR3-negative and CXCR3-positive naive CD8 T cells. One entry per CDR3 protein, without DNA, is what TCRdb gives after re-calling the 5' RACE reads. Its clone listing holds tens of thousands of distinct CDR3 sequences. The sequencing sample was made of naive CXCR3+ CD8+ T cells from blood. The source of these receptors is a human donor in good health. Some clones in this sample may be carry-over from other donors' samples. Both conserved end residues are part of each CDR3. Each record gives: V gene, J gene, CDR3 protein.

v_gene: TRBV12-3/TRBV12-4
j_gene: TRBJ1-2
CDR3aa: CASSFSSHYGYTF

v_gene: TRBV29-1
j_gene: TRBJ1-2
CDR3aa: CSVDGTDPNYGYTF

v_gene: TRBV7-6
j_gene: TRBJ2-3
CDR3aa: CASSTSGGADTQYF

v_gene: TRBV3-1
j_gene: TRBJ2-3
CDR3aa: CASSPAAAADTQYF

v_gene: TRBV5-1
j_gene: TRBJ2-2
CDR3aa: CASSLGQNTGELFF

v_gene: TRBV27
j_gene: TRBJ2-2
CDR3aa: CASSFSPIYANTGELFF

v_gene: TRBV5-6
j_gene: TRBJ2-1
CDR3aa: CASSLPAVEDNEQFF

v_gene: TRBV7-8
j_gene: TRBJ2-1
CDR3aa: CASSSLPLAEQFF

v_gene: TRBV10-3
j_gene: TRBJ2-6
CDR3aa: CAISSSGANVLTF

v_gene: TRBV20-1
j_gene: TRBJ1-1
CDR3aa: CSARGGRETEAFF

v_gene: TRBV29-1
j_gene: TRBJ2-7
CDR3aa: CSVRGLAGSYEQYF

v_gene: TRBV29-1
j_gene: TRBJ1-2
CDR3aa: CSGDRANGYTF

v_gene: TRBV7-9
j_gene: TRBJ2-5
CDR3aa: CASSPGTGAQETQYF

v_gene: TRBV28
j_gene: TRBJ2-7
CDR3aa: CASSLGVTYEQYF

v_gene: TRBV12-3/TRBV12-4
j_gene: TRBJ2-2
CDR3aa: CATVDRVNGELFF